This T cell receptor (beta chain) is from a study of cytomegalovirus exposure and HLA in healthy donors. The trim removed 5 bases at V and 0 bases at J, leaving 10 bases unmatched. This CDR3 contains 19 residues. The germline gives CDR1 SNHLY, CDR2 FYNNEI. In this sample, this clone turned up a few times. Amplification used 60 Vbeta primers and 13 Jbeta primers. Method: immunoSEQ multiplex PCR; TCRdb's copy keeps in-frame clones and lacks some. The sample holds around 100,000 clones, 7.5% to 8.5% seen once. The clonotype comes from a man in his fifties in good health and CMV-seronegative. V usage is TRBV2 and J usage is TRBJ2-3, with TRBD2 matching over 14 bases. Sequenced sample: PBMCs. CDR3 amino acids: CASSQGLAGGRSSTDTQYF. CDR3 coding DNA: TGTGCCAGCAGTCAAGGACTAGCGGGAGGTCGTTCTAGCACAGATACGCAGTATTTT.